The rows below give T cell receptor beta chains drawn from one sample of a study of response to subunit inactivated influenza vaccine. TCRdb itself ran the RT-PCR reads through MiXCR, one entry per CDR3 protein. The sample yields more than 250,000 distinct CDR3 sequences, 21% seen once. Sample: PBMCs from blood, taken approximately 20 months after vaccination. The receptors derive from a man aged 50 to 69 who received an inactivated influenza vaccine. Each CDR3 is given with its conserved first and last residue. A D gene is named only where the DNA matches it firmly. Size is stated for part of the rows, as once, few or many counts, or as a class when the clone is expanded.

v_call	clone_size	j_call	cdr3_length	d_call	cdr3_aa	cdr3_nt
TRBV6-1	many	TRBJ1-1	13	-	CASSFTGNTEAFF	TGTGCCAGCAGCTTCACGGGAAACACTGAAGCTTTCTTT
TRBV12-3/TRBV12-4	few	TRBJ1-2	14	TRBD1	CASSLTGAGYGYTF	TGTGCCAGCAGTTTAACAGGGGCGGGCTATGGCTACACCTTC
TRBV7-7	-	TRBJ2-2	13	-	CASSVITTGELFF	TGTGCCAGCAGCGTCATTACCACCGGGGAGCTGTTTTTT
TRBV3-1	-	TRBJ1-1	14	-	CASSQGHMGTEAFF	TGTGCCAGCAGCCAAGGACACATGGGCACTGAAGCTTTCTTT
TRBV28	few	TRBJ2-5	15	TRBD2	CASSLLAGGPETQYF	TGTGCCAGCAGTTTATTAGCGGGAGGGCCAGAGACCCAGTACTTC
TRBV3-1	many	TRBJ1-1	14	TRBD1	CASSQSYRGTEAFF	TGTGCCAGCAGCCAATCCTACAGGGGCACTGAAGCTTTCTTT
TRBV27	-	TRBJ2-3	15	-	CASSFWLAGTDTQYF	TGTGCCAGCAGTTTTTGGCTAGCAGGCACAGATACGCAGTATTTT
TRBV29-1	-	TRBJ1-1	14	TRBD1	CSVDNRGMYTEAFF	TGCAGCGTTGATAACAGGGGAATGTACACTGAAGCTTTCTTT
TRBV20-1	-	TRBJ1-5	14	TRBD1	CSARGGTGWQPQHF	TGCAGTGCTAGAGGCGGGACAGGGTGGCAGCCCCAGCATTTT
TRBV3-1	few	TRBJ1-2	15	TRBD1	CASSQVGQGNYGYTF	TGTGCCAGCAGCCAAGTGGGACAGGGTAACTATGGCTACACCTTC
TRBV20-1	-	TRBJ2-7	12	-	CSARPGSYEQYF	TGCAGTGCTCGTCCGGGCTCCTACGAGCAGTACTTC
TRBV2	-	TRBJ2-2	14	-	CASGMDENTGELFF	TGTGCCAGCGGGATGGACGAGAACACCGGGGAGCTGTTTTTT
TRBV12-3/TRBV12-4	-	TRBJ1-1	15	TRBD1	CAILDRDKVDTEAFF	TGTGCCATCCTCGACAGGGATAAGGTGGACACTGAAGCTTTCTTT